Sequencing of this T cell receptor beta chain was carried out in a study of vaccination and CD4 T cells after COVID-19. Study at large: At a median approximately 70 days (range 14 to 241) after dose two, post-vaccine samples were obtained.

Trimming shortened V by 3 bases and J by 0 bases, and 12 bases separated the two germline ends. CDR1 is SEHNR and CDR2 is FQNEAQ in the germline V gene (reference sequence). The CDR3 covers 16 residues. The Oncomine TCR Beta short-read assay was applied to DNA of cultured CD4+ T cells. It was cultured CD4+ T cells from which genomic DNA was extracted. A single record per CDR3 protein comes from TCRdb applying MiXCR to the PCR reads. The sample has about 10,000 distinct CDR3 sequences; less than 75% are singletons. Concerning this clonotype: The antigen is not known.

Treatment denoted: approximately nine-day PBMC culture with coronavirus spike peptide pools or control peptides (ViraFEST assay). Sequencing was performed on CD4+ T cells from blood, cultured in vitro. The sequence was collected from a human donor who had recovered from COVID-19. The rearrangement links TRBV7-9 to TRBJ1-3; no definite D call. CDR3 region: CASSLLVPYSGNTIYF. In DNA form, the CDR3 reads TGTGCCAGCAGCTTGTTGGTCCCCTACTCTGGAAACACCATATATTTT.